The 30 T cell receptor beta chains below all came from one sample that was sequenced in a study of metastatic and nonmetastatic thyroid tumors. TCRdb reassembled clones from the PCR reads with MiXCR. The sample includes tens of thousands of clones, 20% to 30% of them seen just once. Until they underwent thyroid surgery, no patient had received any treatment. The specimen sequenced was tumor tissue. The receptors shown here come from a female donor with papillary thyroid cancer or a benign thyroid nodule (not recorded which). Some clones in this sample may be carry-over from other donors' samples.

Many counts were recorded for this clone. V gene TRBV20-1 combines with J gene TRBJ2-3; 7 bases align to TRBD1. V dropped 6 bases and J dropped 2; count of bases not matched to a gene: 5. This CDR3 has 13 amino acids. Germline V gene lookup returns CDR1 DFQATT and CDR2 SNEGSKA (reference sequence). Written as DNA, the CDR3 is TGCAGTGCCCGACAGGGCTCCACAGATACGCAGTATTTT. Its protein is CSARQGSTDTQYF.

The chain couples TRBV11-1 to TRBJ2-3; weak D call: TRBD1 (5 bases). Germline loops: CDR1 SGHAT, CDR2 FQDESV (reference sequence). The ends were cut back, 6 bases at V and 1 base at J, with 17 bases in the middle. This CDR3 spans 16 amino acids. The CDR3, as DNA: TGTGCCAGCAGACAGAAGTTGGGGCTTCGCACAGATACGCAGTATTTT. It is translated as CASRQKLGLRTDTQYF.

This clone is categorized as medium-sized. V gene TRBV7-2 combines with J gene TRBJ1-2; TRBD1 agrees at 9 bases. CDR1 and CDR2 (germline): SGHTA, FQGNSA. V shed 0 bases, J shed 8 bases, and the junction held 13 bases outside the gene matches. The CDR3 spans 17 residues. The CDR3: CASSLASGQGLTRGYTF. CDR3 DNA: TGTGCCAGCAGCTTAGCGTCGGGACAGGGCCTCACGAGGGGCTACACCTTC.

This clone has only one observation. The CDR3 region has the DNA TGTGCCAGCACCGGACAGGGAAGTTCTGGAAACACCATATATTTT. Translation: CASTGQGSSGNTIYF. The chain has TRBV6-4 and TRBJ1-3, with 8 nucleotides matching TRBD1. Trimming took 7 bases from V and 1 from J; bases not matched to a gene: 6. Looked up from germline, CDR1 is MRHNA and CDR2 is SNTAGT. There are 15 residues in the CDR3.

In the case of this clone: Its ends do not fully match the called genes, so a read error is possible. The rearrangement joins TRBV15 to TRBJ2-2; a possible D gene is TRBD1 (6 bases). The V gene's germline CDR1 is LNHNV and CDR2 YYDKDF (reference sequence). This CDR3 comprises 14 residues. The CDR3 loop is CATSRQGTTGELFF. The CDR3 bases are TGTGCCACCAGCAGACAGGGGACCACCGGTGAGCTGTTTTTT.

This clone showed up many times. V is TRBV9 and J is TRBJ2-2; D is unresolved. The CDR3 is 14 residues long. The ends were cut back, 0 bases at V and 5 bases at J, with 8 bases in the middle. The germline V gene has CDR1 SGDLS and CDR2 YYNGEE. The CDR3 is CASSVERDTGELFF. Written as DNA, the CDR3 is TGTGCCAGCAGCGTAGAAAGGGATACCGGGGAGCTGTTTTTT.

This clone was counted between two and nine times. Compared with germline, one end of the junction differs, possibly owing to a read error. The chain links TRBV5-1 to TRBJ2-7; no clear D. CDR3 length equals 14 residues. The germline gives CDR1 SGHRS, CDR2 YFSETQ. The CDR3 protein is CASSLKQCLDERYF. In DNA, the CDR3 is TGCGCCAGCAGCTTGAAACAGTGTCTGGACGAGCGGTACTTC.

The rearrangement links TRBV10-1 to TRBJ1-6; no definite D call. This CDR3 has 13 residues. From germline, CDR1 is WNHNN and CDR2 SYGVQD (reference sequence). Trimming shortened V by 7 bases and J by 10 bases, and 14 bases separated the two germline ends. The CDR3 DNA follows: TGCGCCAGCACCTCACATGTGGTCTCACCCCTCCACTTT. It yields the protein CASTSHVVSPLHF.

By share of the sample, this clone is medium-sized. The V and J genes are TRBV5-1 and TRBJ1-2; D is unresolved. The CDR3 has 14 amino acids. With 4 bases removed from V and 8 bases from J, the gap between germline ends came to 18 bases. Per germline, CDR1 SGHRS and CDR2 YFSETQ. The CDR3 coding sequence is TGCGCCAGCAGCGCAACGGACGGGCTCGGGGGCTACACCTTC. Amino acids: CASSATDGLGGYTF. Full variable domain (rest looked up from reference TRBV5-1 and TRBJ1-2): KAGVTQTPRYLIKTRGQQVTLSCSPISGHRSVSWYQQTPGQGLQFLFEYFSETQRNKGNFPGRFSGRQFSNSRSEMNVSTLELGDSALYLCASSATDGLGGYTFGSGTRLTVV.

This clone was observed many times. The chain recombines TRBV2 with TRBJ2-3; D unresolved. The CDR3 is 12 residues long. V lost 6 bases to trimming and J lost 2 bases, with 6 bases between them. Germline lookup yields CDR1 SNHLY and CDR2 FYNNEI. CDR3 sequence (DNA): TGTGCCAGCAGAAGGCCCACAGATACGCAGTATTTT. Protein sequence: CASRRPTDTQYF. Full variable domain (rest looked up from reference TRBV2 and TRBJ2-3): EPEVTQTPSHQVTQMGQEVILRCVPISNHLYFYWYRQILGQKVEFLVSFYNNEISEKSEIFDDQFSVERPDGSNFTLKIRSTKLEDSAMYFCASRRPTDTQYFGPGTRLTVL.

The V call is TRBV20-1, the J call TRBJ1-2, with TRBD1 identical over 8 bases. Germline loops: CDR1 DFQATT, CDR2 SNEGSKA (reference sequence). This CDR3 has 17 amino acids. V lost 5 bases to trimming and J lost 4 bases; unmatched junction nucleotides: 18. The CDR3 protein is CSAETGTGLAGSYGYTF. The CDR3 nucleotides are TGCAGTGCTGAAACCGGGACAGGTCTAGCGGGTAGCTATGGCTACACCTTC.

The table lists this clone with a few counts. The genes are TRBV27 and TRBJ2-2; D ambiguous. The CDR3 length is 13 residues. Trimming stripped 5 bases from V and 2 bases from J, with 6 bases between. Germline values: CDR1 MNHEY, CDR2 SMNVEV (reference sequence). The CDR3 bases are TGTGCCAGCAGTCCCTCAAACACCGGGGAGCTGTTTTTT. This translates into CASSPSNTGELFF.

Of note for this clone: One junction end disagrees with the germline gene, perhaps due to a read error. The V gene is TRBV6-4, the J gene TRBJ2-7, with D uncertain. The CDR3 contains 13 residues. The germline CDR1 and CDR2 sequences are MRHNA and SNTAGT. The DNA of the CDR3 is TGTGCCAGTAGTGACATGGCCGAATACGAGCAGTACTTC. This sequence encodes CASSDMAEYEQYF.

This clone showed up many times. The rearrangement joins TRBV20-1 to TRBJ1-1, with unresolved D. The CDR3 is 14 residues long. Germline V gives CDR1 DFQATT, CDR2 SNEGSKA (reference sequence). The V end was cut by 0 bases, the J end by 0 bases, with 8 bases between. The CDR3 sequence is CSARDIQLNTEAFF. CDR3 nucleotide sequence: TGCAGTGCTAGAGATATACAGTTGAACACTGAAGCTTTCTTT.

The V call is TRBV5-1, the J call TRBJ2-3; D gene unclear. This CDR3 is built from 14 residues. The ends were cut back, 3 bases at V and 6 bases at J, with 14 bases in the middle. Germline V gives CDR1 SGHRS, CDR2 YFSETQ. CDR3 protein: CASSSGVLTDTQYF. CDR3 coding DNA: TGCGCCAGCAGCTCTGGTGTGCTCACGGATACGCAGTATTTT. Using reference TRBV5-1 and TRBJ2-3 for the parts outside the CDR3, the full variable domain is KAGVTQTPRYLIKTRGQQVTLSCSPISGHRSVSWYQQTPGQGLQFLFEYFSETQRNKGNFPGRFSGRQFSNSRSEMNVSTLELGDSALYLCASSSGVLTDTQYFGPGTRLTVL.

This clone appeared many times. V usage is TRBV7-3 and J usage is TRBJ1-1; D remains unclear. CDR1 and CDR2 from the germline V gene are SGHTA and FQGTGA. The germline V and J ends were trimmed by 2 bases and 4 bases, with 8 bases remaining between them. The CDR3 sequence is 13 residues long. The CDR3 sequence: CASSLDPGTEAFF. CDR3 bases: TGTGCCAGCAGCTTAGACCCCGGCACTGAAGCTTTCTTT.

This clone was counted many times. This chain uses TRBV2 with TRBJ1-3; a weak D match, TRBD1 (6 bases). The CDR3 covers 13 residues. V lost 4 bases and J 2 bases, leaving 6 bases between the germline ends. The V gene's germline CDR1 is SNHLY and CDR2 FYNNEI. The CDR3 nucleotides read TGTGCCAGCAGTGGGACAGCTGGAAACACCATATATTTT. Protein product: CASSGTAGNTIYF. Full variable domain (outside the CDR3, taken from reference TRBV2 and TRBJ1-3): EPEVTQTPSHQVTQMGQEVILRCVPISNHLYFYWYRQILGQKVEFLVSFYNNEISEKSEIFDDQFSVERPDGSNFTLKIRSTKLEDSAMYFCASSGTAGNTIYFGEGSWLTVV.

This clone has at least ten counts. This may stem from a read error, because a much larger clone lies one nucleotide away. The same CDR3 can be traced to other DNA sequences in this sample. V is TRBV15 and J is TRBJ1-4, with unresolved D. This CDR3 has 14 amino acids. Per germline, CDR1 LNHNV and CDR2 YYDKDF (reference sequence). CDR3 loop: CATSRVLGGEKLFF. In nucleotides, the CDR3 is TGTGCCACCAGCAGAGTGTTGGGAGGCGAAAAACTGTTTTTC.

The chain joins TRBV6-1 to TRBJ2-2; D is ambiguous. CDR1 is MNHNS and CDR2 is SASEGT in the germline V gene. Deletions cut 5 bases from V and 8 bases from J, with 12 bases between. This CDR3 region has 13 residues. CDR3 DNA: TGTGCCAGCAGTAATCACCGAAGAGGGGAGCTGTTTTTT. It codes for CASSNHRRGELFF.

A note on this clone: As the CDR3 is not closed by the conserved phenylalanine or tryptophan, this likely results from a read error. The chain's CDR3 is CSSSLGGNSGNTIYL. The CDR3 bases are TGTTCCAGCAGCTTGGGGGGAAACTCTGGAAACACCATATATTTG. This chain links TRBV5-6 with TRBJ1-3, with D perhaps TRBD1 (5 bases). There are 15 residues in the CDR3. Germline lookup yields CDR1 SGHDT and CDR2 YYEEEE.

This clone came up a few times. The gene calls are TRBV15 and TRBJ2-5; D uncertain. CDR3 length: 12 amino acids. V lost 5 bases and J lost 5, with 9 bases in between. Per the germline V gene, CDR1 is LNHNV and CDR2 is YYDKDF (reference sequence). In DNA, the CDR3 is TGTGCCACCAGCCCACGACCGGAGACCCAGTACTTC. It yields the protein CATSPRPETQYF.

This clone was counted many times. The rearrangement links TRBV7-2 to TRBJ2-3, with D possibly TRBD2 on 5 matching bases. Germline V gene sequence: CDR1 SGHTA, CDR2 FQGNSA. CDR3 length: 15 residues. V lost 1 base, J lost 2 bases, and 10 bases lay in between. The CDR3 coding sequence is TGTGCCAGCAGCTTAGTGACGGGGAACACAGATACGCAGTATTTT. Translating gives CASSLVTGNTDTQYF.

The chain combines TRBV19 with TRBJ2-7; 7 nucleotides match TRBD1. Germline V gene sequence: CDR1 LNHDA, CDR2 SQIVND (reference sequence). CDR3 length: 14 amino acids. Trimming took 1 base from V and 2 from J; bases not matched to a gene: 2. The chain's CDR3 is CASSIGQGTYEQYF. In DNA, the CDR3 is TGTGCCAGTAGTATAGGACAGGGCACCTACGAGCAGTACTTC.

Worth noting for this clone: An end of the junction does not agree with germline; a read error may underlie this. This chain connects TRBV3-1 to TRBJ2-5; D possibly corresponds to TRBD1 (5 bases). CDR1 is LGHDT, CDR2 YNNKEL, per germline (reference sequence). This CDR3 has 13 amino acids. The CDR3 DNA is TGTTCCAGCAGCCAGGGCGGTGAAGAGACCCAGTACTTC. Its protein is CSSSQGGEETQYF.

The chain is built from TRBV12-3 or TRBV12-4 and TRBJ2-3; TRBD2 matches 9 bases. This CDR3 has 16 residues. With 5 bases clipped from V and 7 bases from J, the junction kept 13 bases outside the gene matches. The CDR3 here is CASSPQGGLAQYTQYF. The CDR3 DNA is TGTGCCAGCAGTCCCCAGGGGGGACTAGCTCAATATACGCAGTATTTT.

The chain carries TRBV4-1 and TRBJ2-5, with D unresolved. Trimming left V 0 bases short and J 4 bases short, with 12 bases between. This CDR3 has 15 amino acids. CDR1 is MGHRA and CDR2 is YSYEKL in the germline V gene. The CDR3 region has the DNA TGCGCCAGCAGCCAAGAGCCCCGAGTTGGAGAGACCCAGTACTTC. Translated, it gives CASSQEPRVGETQYF.

V is TRBV7-2 and J is TRBJ2-7; the D is unclear. V shed 4 bases and J shed 6 bases, with 16 bases lying between them. Germline V CDR1 and CDR2: SGHTA, FQGNSA. This CDR3 contains 14 residues. The CDR3 DNA is TGTGCCAGCAGCTCCGCACCCGAGCCCCGCGAGCAGTACTTC. It is translated as CASSSAPEPREQYF.

This clone has a count of ten or more. V usage is TRBV5-1 and J usage is TRBJ2-1; 12 bases align to TRBD2. Germline CDR1 reads SGHRS; CDR2 reads YFSETQ. The CDR3 covers 15 residues. V shed 5 bases, J shed 7 bases, and the junction held 7 bases outside the gene matches. In DNA form, the CDR3 reads TGCGCCAGCAGTACCGCTAGCGGGGGGGCTAATGAGCAGTTCTTC. Protein sequence: CASSTASGGANEQFF.

The chain couples TRBV30 to TRBJ1-5, with D hard to call. Germline assignment: CDR1 GTSNPN and CDR2 SVGIG (reference sequence). V gave up 4 bases and J gave up 4 bases, with 11 bases separating them. This CDR3 has 13 amino acids. The CDR3 sequence is CAWILGFNQPQHF. The CDR3 coding sequence is TGTGCCTGGATCCTGGGCTTTAATCAGCCCCAGCATTTT. The full variable domain, rest sourced from reference TRBV30 and TRBJ1-5, is SQTIHQWPATLVQPVGSPLSLECTVEGTSNPNLYWYRQAAGRGLQLLFYSVGIGQISSEVPQNLSASRPQDRQFILSSKKLLLSDSGFYLCAWILGFNQPQHFGDGTRLSIL.

Only a few counts were recorded for this clone. This CDR3 is also generated by other DNA sequences in the sample. This chain joins TRBV6-5 and TRBJ1-1; D is unclear. Trimming stripped 0 bases from V and 2 bases from J, with 13 bases between. Germline values: CDR1 MNHEY, CDR2 SVGAGI. The CDR3 totals 16 residues. CDR3 sequence reads: CASSYSVRPVNTEAFF. DNA for the CDR3: TGTGCCAGCAGTTACTCTGTCAGACCTGTTAACACTGAAGCTTTCTTT.